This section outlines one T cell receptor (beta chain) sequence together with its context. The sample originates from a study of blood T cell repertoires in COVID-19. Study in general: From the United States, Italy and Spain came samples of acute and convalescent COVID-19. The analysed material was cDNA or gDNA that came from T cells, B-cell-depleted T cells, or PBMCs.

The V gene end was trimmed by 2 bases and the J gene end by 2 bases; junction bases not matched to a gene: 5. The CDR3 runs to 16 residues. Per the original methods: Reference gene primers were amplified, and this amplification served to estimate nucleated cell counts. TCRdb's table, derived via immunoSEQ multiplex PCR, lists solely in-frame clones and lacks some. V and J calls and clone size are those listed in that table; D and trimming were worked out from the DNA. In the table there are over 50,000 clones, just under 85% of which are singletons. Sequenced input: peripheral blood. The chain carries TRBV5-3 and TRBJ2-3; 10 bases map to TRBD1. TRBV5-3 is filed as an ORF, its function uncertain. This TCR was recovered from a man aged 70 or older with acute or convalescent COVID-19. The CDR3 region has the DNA TGTGCCAGAAGCTTCTGGGACAGGGGTTACACAGATACGCAGTATTTT. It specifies CARSFWDRGYTDTQYF.